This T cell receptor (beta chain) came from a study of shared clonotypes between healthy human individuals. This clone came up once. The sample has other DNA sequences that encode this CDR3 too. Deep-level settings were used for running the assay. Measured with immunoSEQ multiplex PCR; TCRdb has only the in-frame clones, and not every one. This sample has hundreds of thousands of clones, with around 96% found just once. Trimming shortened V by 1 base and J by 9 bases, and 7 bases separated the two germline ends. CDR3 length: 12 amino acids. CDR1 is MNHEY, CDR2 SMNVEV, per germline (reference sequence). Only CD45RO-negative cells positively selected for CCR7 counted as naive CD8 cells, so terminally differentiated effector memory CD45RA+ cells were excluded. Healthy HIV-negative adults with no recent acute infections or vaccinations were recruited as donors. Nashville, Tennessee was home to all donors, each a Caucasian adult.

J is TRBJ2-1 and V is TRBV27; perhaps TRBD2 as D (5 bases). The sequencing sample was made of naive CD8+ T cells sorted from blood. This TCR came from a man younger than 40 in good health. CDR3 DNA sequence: TGTGCCAGCAGTTTATTAGGAGGTGAGCAGTTCTTC. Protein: CASSLLGGEQFF.